Listed here are 15 T cell receptor beta chains from one sample, sequenced in a study of blood T cell repertoires in COVID-19. The table came from immunoSEQ multiplex PCR; TCRdb's copy has only in-frame clones and leaves some out. The sample carries roughly 25,000 clones, about nine tenths recorded once. The material sequenced was peripheral blood. The source of these receptors is a woman older than 75 with acute or convalescent COVID-19.

This clone has only a few counts. CDR3 coding DNA: TGTGCCAGTAGACCGACTAGCGGACCCTCCTACAATGAGCAGTTCTTC. Residues: CASRPTSGPSYNEQFF. The V call is TRBV19, the J call TRBJ2-1, with 9 bases lining up with TRBD2. This CDR3 region has 16 residues. With 6 bases clipped from V and 0 bases from J, the junction kept 6 bases outside the gene matches. The germline gives CDR1 LNHDA, CDR2 SQIVND (reference sequence).

The V call is TRBV5-1, the J call TRBJ1-2; possibly TRBD1 for D (5 bases). The CDR3 consists of 13 residues. V lost 0 bases to trimming and J lost 7 bases, with 10 bases between them. Per the germline V gene, CDR1 is SGHRS and CDR2 is YFSETQ. CDR3 residues: CASSLVFGAGYTF. CDR3 DNA sequence: TGCGCCAGCAGCTTGGTTTTTGGGGCTGGCTACACCTTC.

V gene TRBV30 combines with J gene TRBJ2-2; no clear D gene. With 2 bases removed from V and 6 bases from J, the gap between germline ends came to 4 bases. CDR3 length: 11 amino acids. Per germline, CDR1 GTSNPN and CDR2 SVGIG (reference sequence). The chain's CDR3 is CAWSSAGELFF. CDR3 bases: TGTGCCTGGAGTTCTGCCGGGGAGCTGTTTTTT.

The gene calls are TRBV6-2 or TRBV6-3 and TRBJ2-7; TRBD1 might be the D (6 bases). V was cut by 6 bases and J by 0 bases, with 15 bases left in between. Germline lookup yields CDR1 MNHEY and CDR2 SVGEGT. This CDR3 has 15 residues. The CDR3 coding sequence is TGTGCCAGCAGCCTTTGGACAGAAGTCTCCTACGAGCAGTACTTC. The encoded protein is CASSLWTEVSYEQYF.

V is TRBV2 and J is TRBJ1-4; D unresolved. The germline gives CDR1 SNHLY, CDR2 FYNNEI. This CDR3 is built from 14 residues. V was trimmed by 6 bases and J by 2 bases, leaving 10 bases between them. The CDR3 DNA reads TGTGCCAGCAGGCGGGATACTACTAATGAAAAACTGTTTTTT. Translated: CASRRDTTNEKLFF.

The rearrangement links TRBV9 to TRBJ1-4; D is possibly TRBD1 (5 bases). Trimming took off 4 bases at V and 7 bases at J, with 14 bases between the two ends. CDR3 length: 14 amino acids. CDR1 and CDR2 (germline): SGDLS, YYNGEE. The CDR3 loop reads CASSPAMGGEKLFF. As DNA, the CDR3 is TGTGCCAGCAGCCCGGCAATGGGGGGTGAAAAACTGTTTTTT.

The genes are TRBV5-1 and TRBJ1-4; the match to TRBD1 covers 8 bases. CDR1 and CDR2 from the germline V gene are SGHRS and YFSETQ. The CDR3 length is 18 residues. The V segment lost 2 bases and the J segment 8 bases; nucleotides outside the gene matches: 17. The CDR3 DNA follows: TGCGCCAGCAGCTTCCTACCAGGGGGCGGAGATTCGGCGGAAAAACTGTTTTTT. Its translation is CASSFLPGGGDSAEKLFF. Full variable domain (rest looked up from reference TRBV5-1 and TRBJ1-4): KAGVTQTPRYLIKTRGQQVTLSCSPISGHRSVSWYQQTPGQGLQFLFEYFSETQRNKGNFPGRFSGRQFSNSRSEMNVSTLELGDSALYLCASSFLPGGGDSAEKLFFGSGTQLSVL.

The chain is built from TRBV5-8 and TRBJ1-2, with D unclear. This CDR3 has 14 amino acids. Germline V CDR1 and CDR2: SGHTS, YDEGEE. Trimming took off 6 bases at V and 2 bases at J, with 14 bases between the two ends. The CDR3 sequence: CASNRRGGNYGYTF. The CDR3 DNA follows: TGTGCCAGCAACCGCCGGGGAGGCAACTATGGCTACACCTTC.

The V and J genes are TRBV10-2 and TRBJ1-2; D may be TRBD1 (6 bases). V was pared by 4 bases and J by 2 bases, with 17 bases between. Germline CDR1 and CDR2: WSHSY and SAAADI. The CDR3 runs 16 residues. The CDR3 region has the DNA TGCGCCAGCAGTGCAGGGGTTCGAGGAGGAAACTATGGCTACACCTTC. It translates to CASSAGVRGGNYGYTF.

This clone was picked up a small number of times. The chain uses TRBV5-1 and TRBJ1-1; tentatively, D is TRBD1 (6 bases). The CDR3 length is 16 residues. V shed 6 bases and J shed 0 bases, with 18 bases lying between them. Germline V CDR1 and CDR2: SGHRS, YFSETQ. The CDR3 loop reads CASTPTGKTLNTEAFF. In DNA form, the CDR3 reads TGCGCCAGCACACCTACAGGGAAGACCCTGAACACTGAAGCTTTCTTT.

This chain links TRBV5-1 with TRBJ2-3; D is possibly TRBD1 (6 bases). Germline V lookup: CDR1 SGHRS, CDR2 YFSETQ. Trimming took 4 bases from V and 2 from J, leaving 11 bases between them. There are 14 residues in the CDR3. This CDR3 is CASSADSPTDTQYF. The CDR3 DNA sequence: TGCGCCAGCAGCGCGGACAGCCCCACAGATACGCAGTATTTT.

This chain uses TRBV7-8 with TRBJ2-2; possible D gene TRBD2, 6 bases. From germline, CDR1 is SGHVS and CDR2 FQNEAQ. V dropped 5 bases and J dropped 6 bases, with 19 bases sitting between them. This CDR3 region has 16 residues. In nucleotides, the CDR3 is TGTGCCAGCAGCCGAGTATGGGAGGTCCGGTCCGGGGAGCTGTTTTTT. Translated, it gives CASSRVWEVRSGELFF.

The V call is TRBV5-4, the J call TRBJ2-1; D remains ambiguous. The CDR3 totals 15 residues. Trimming removed 4 bases at V and 1 base at J, with 12 bases between. CDR1 and CDR2 (germline): SGHNT, YYREEE (reference sequence). The CDR3 DNA is TGTGCCAGCAGCCAAGACTCCGCTTCCTACAATGAGCAGTTCTTC. Residues: CASSQDSASYNEQFF.

CDR3 region: CASSPQGRGANQPQHF. CDR3 in DNA: TGTGCCAGCTCACCCCAGGGGAGGGGGGCCAATCAGCCCCAGCATTTT. V usage is TRBV18 and J usage is TRBJ1-5, with a possible D match to TRBD1 (6 bases). This CDR3 spans 16 amino acids. Germline-derived CDR1 and CDR2 are KGHSH and LQKENI. V was cut by 3 bases and J by 3 bases, with 15 bases left in between.

J is TRBJ1-4 and V is TRBV5-1, with no clear D. The V end was cut by 0 bases, the J end by 4 bases, with 10 bases between. Germline V gives CDR1 SGHRS, CDR2 YFSETQ. This CDR3 is built from 15 residues. The CDR3 is CASSLALGYNEKLFF. The CDR3 nucleotides are TGCGCCAGCAGCTTGGCCCTAGGATATAATGAAAAACTGTTTTTT.